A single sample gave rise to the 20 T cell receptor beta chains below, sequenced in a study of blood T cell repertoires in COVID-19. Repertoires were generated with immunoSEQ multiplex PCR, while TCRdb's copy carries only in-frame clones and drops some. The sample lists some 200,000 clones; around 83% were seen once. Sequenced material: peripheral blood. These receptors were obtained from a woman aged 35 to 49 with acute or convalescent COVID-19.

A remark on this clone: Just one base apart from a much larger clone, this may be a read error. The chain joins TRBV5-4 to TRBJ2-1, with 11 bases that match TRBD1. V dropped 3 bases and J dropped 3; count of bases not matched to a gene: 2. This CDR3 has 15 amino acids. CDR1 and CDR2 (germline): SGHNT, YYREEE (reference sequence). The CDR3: CASSSGTGGYNEQFF. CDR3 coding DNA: TGTGCCAGCAGCTCCGGGACAGGGGGCTACAATGAGCAGTTCTTC.

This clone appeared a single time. CDR3 sequence reads: CAWNGASAYSEQYF. In DNA, the CDR3 is TGTGCCTGGAATGGGGCTAGTGCGTACAGTGAGCAGTACTTC. This rearrangement joins TRBV30 to TRBJ2-7, with D possibly matching TRBD1 (5 bases). The CDR3 length is 14 residues. The V gene's germline CDR1 is GTSNPN and CDR2 SVGIG (reference sequence). The ends were cut back, 4 bases at V and 7 bases at J, with 20 bases in the middle.

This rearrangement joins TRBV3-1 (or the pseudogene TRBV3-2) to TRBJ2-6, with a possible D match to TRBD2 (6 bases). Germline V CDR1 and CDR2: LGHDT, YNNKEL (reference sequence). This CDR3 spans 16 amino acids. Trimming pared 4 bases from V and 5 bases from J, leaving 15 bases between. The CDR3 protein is CASSRNRGSRANVLTF. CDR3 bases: TGTGCCAGCAGCCGCAATCGGGGGAGTAGGGCCAACGTCCTGACTTTC.

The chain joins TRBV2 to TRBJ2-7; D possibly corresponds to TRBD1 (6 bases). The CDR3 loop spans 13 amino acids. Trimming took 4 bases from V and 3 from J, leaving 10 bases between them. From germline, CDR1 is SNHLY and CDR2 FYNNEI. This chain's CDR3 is CASSGDIDYEQYF. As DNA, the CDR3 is TGTGCCAGCAGTGGGGACATCGACTACGAGCAGTACTTC.

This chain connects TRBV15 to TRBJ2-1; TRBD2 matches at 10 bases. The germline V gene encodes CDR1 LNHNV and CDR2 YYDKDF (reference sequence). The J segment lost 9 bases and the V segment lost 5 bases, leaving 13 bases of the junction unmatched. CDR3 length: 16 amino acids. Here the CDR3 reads CATSGNTGTSVSEQFF. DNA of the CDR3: TGTGCCACCAGCGGCAATACCGGGACTAGCGTTAGTGAGCAGTTCTTC.

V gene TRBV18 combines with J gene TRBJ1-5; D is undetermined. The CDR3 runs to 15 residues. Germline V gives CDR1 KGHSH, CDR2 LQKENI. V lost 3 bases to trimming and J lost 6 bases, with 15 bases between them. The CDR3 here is CASSPEGGEGQPQHF. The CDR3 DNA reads TGTGCCAGCTCACCGGAGGGCGGGGAAGGTCAGCCCCAGCATTTT.

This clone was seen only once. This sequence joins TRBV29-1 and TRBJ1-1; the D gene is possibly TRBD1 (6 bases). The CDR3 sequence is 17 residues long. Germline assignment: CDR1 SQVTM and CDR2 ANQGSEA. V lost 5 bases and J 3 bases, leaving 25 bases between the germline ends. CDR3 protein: CSVRGRLRGSGHTEAFF. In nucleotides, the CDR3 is TGCAGCGTTAGGGGACGATTAAGGGGGAGCGGACACACTGAAGCTTTCTTT. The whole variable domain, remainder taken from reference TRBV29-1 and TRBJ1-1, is SAVISQKPSRDICQRGTSLTIQCQVDSQVTMMFWYRQQPGQSLTLIATANQGSEATYESGFVIDKFPISRPNLTFSTLTVSNMSPEDSSIYLCSVRGRLRGSGHTEAFFGQGTRLTVV.

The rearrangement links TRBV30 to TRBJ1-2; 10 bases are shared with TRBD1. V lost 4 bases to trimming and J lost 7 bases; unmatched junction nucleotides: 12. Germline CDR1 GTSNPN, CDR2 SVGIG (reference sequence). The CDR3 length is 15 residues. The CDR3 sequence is CAWMGPRTGGSGYTF. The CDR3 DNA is TGTGCCTGGATGGGCCCCCGGACAGGGGGAAGTGGCTACACCTTC.

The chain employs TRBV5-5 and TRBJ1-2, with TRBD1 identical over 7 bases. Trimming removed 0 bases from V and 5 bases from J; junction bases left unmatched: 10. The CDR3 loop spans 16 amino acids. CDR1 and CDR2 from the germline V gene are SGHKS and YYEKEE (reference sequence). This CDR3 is CASSLDPGDRVYGYTF. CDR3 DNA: TGTGCCAGCAGCTTGGACCCGGGGGACAGAGTTTATGGCTACACCTTC.

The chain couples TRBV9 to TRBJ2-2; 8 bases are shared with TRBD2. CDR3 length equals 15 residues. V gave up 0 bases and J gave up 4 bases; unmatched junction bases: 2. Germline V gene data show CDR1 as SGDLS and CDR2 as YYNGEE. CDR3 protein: CASSVGTSSTGELFF. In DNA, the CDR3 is TGTGCCAGCAGCGTAGGGACTAGCAGCACCGGGGAGCTGTTTTTT.

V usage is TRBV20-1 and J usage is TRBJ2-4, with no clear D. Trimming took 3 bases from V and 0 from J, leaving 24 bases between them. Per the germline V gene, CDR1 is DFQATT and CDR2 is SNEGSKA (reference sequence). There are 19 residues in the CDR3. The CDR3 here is CSASPQLGYSALAKNIQYF. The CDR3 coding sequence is TGCAGTGCTAGTCCTCAATTGGGCTATTCGGCCCTAGCCAAAAACATTCAGTACTTC.

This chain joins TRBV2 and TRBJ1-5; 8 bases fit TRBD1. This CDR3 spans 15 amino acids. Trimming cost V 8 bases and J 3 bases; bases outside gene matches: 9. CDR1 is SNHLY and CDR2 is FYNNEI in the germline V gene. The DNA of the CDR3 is TGTGCCAGCTCTTGGGGACAGGCTAACAATCAGCCCCAGCATTTT. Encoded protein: CASSWGQANNQPQHF.

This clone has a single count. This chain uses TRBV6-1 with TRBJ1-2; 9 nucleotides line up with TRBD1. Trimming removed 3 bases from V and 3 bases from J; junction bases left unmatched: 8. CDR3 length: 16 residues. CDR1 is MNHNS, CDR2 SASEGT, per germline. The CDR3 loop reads CASSEDSGTGYYGYTF. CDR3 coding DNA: TGTGCCAGCAGTGAGGATTCCGGGACAGGGTACTATGGCTACACCTTC.

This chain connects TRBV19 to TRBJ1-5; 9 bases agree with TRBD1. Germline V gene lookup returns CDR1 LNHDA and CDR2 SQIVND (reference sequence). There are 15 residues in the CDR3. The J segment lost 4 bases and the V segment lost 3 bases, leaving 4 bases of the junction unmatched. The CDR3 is CASSIKQGANQPQHF. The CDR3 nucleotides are TGTGCCAGTAGTATCAAACAGGGGGCTAATCAGCCCCAGCATTTT.

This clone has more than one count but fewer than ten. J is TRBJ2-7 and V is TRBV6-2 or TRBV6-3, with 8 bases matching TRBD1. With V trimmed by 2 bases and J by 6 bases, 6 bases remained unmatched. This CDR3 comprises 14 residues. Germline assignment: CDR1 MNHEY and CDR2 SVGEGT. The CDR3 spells CASSYGTGRGEQYF. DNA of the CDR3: TGTGCCAGCAGTTACGGGACAGGAAGAGGCGAGCAGTACTTC.

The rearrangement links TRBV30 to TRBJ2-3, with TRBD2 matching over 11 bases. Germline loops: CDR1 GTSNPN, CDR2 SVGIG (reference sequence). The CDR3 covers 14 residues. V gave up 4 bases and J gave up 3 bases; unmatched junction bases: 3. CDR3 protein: CAWTLAGGTDTQYF. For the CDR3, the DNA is TGTGCCTGGACTCTAGCGGGGGGAACAGATACGCAGTATTTT.

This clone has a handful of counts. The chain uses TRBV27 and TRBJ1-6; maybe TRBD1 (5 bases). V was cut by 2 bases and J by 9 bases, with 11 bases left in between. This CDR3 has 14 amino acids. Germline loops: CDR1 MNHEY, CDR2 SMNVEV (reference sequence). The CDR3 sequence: CASSLAQGGSPLHF. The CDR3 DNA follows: TGTGCCAGCAGTTTAGCCCAGGGAGGTTCACCCCTCCACTTT.

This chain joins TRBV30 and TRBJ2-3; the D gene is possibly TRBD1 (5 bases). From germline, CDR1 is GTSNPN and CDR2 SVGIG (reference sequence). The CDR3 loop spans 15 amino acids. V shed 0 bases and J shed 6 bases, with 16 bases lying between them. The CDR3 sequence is CAWSVALGVEDTQYF. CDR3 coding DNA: TGTGCCTGGAGTGTTGCTTTAGGGGTTGAGGATACGCAGTATTTT.

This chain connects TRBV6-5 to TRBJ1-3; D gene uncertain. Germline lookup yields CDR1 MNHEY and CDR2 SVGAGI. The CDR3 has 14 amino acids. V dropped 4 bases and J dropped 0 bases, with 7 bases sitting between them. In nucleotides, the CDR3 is TGTGCCAGCAGTTGGGCAGGCTCTGGAAACACCATATATTTT. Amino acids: CASSWAGSGNTIYF.

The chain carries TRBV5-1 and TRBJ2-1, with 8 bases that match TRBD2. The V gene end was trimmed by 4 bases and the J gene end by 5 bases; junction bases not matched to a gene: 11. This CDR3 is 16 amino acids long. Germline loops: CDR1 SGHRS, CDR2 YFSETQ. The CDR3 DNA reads TGCGCCAGCAGCCCGGGGGCGGGAGCGGGGGACAATGAGCAGTTCTTC. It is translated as CASSPGAGAGDNEQFF.